This T cell receptor (beta chain) was documented in a study of blood T cell repertoires in COVID-19. Overall study: Collection of acute and convalescent COVID-19 samples took place in the United States, Italy and Spain. T cells, B-cell-depleted T cells, or PBMCs supplied cDNA or gDNA.

TCRdb keeps only in-frame clones here, not all; method: immunoSEQ multiplex PCR. The data show about 120,000 clones, around 80% seen once. Concerning this clone: This CDR3 is also generated by other DNA sequences in the sample.

The CDR3 length is 13 residues. CDR1 is MNHEY and CDR2 is SVGAGI in the germline V gene. The J segment lost 4 bases and the V segment lost 6 bases, leaving 3 bases of the junction unmatched. The chain employs TRBV6-5 and TRBJ1-5; TRBD1 matches 7 bases. Sequencing was performed on peripheral blood. The sequence was obtained from a woman of 80 years or more with acute or convalescent COVID-19. DNA for the CDR3: TGTGCCAGCAGCCTACAGGGGAATCAGCCCCAGCATTTT. Residues: CASSLQGNQPQHF.